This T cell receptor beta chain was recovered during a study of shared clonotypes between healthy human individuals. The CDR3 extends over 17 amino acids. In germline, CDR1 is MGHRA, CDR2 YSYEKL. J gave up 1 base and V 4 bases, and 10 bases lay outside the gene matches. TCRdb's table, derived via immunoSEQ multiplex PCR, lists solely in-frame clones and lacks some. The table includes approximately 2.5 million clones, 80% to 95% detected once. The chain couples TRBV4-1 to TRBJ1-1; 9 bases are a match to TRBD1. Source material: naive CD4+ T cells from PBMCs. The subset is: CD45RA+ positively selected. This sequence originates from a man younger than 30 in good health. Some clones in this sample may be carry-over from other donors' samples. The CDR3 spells CASSPSGQGLSNTEAFF. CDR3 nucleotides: TGCGCCAGCAGCCCGTCGGGACAGGGTTTATCGAACACTGAAGCTTTCTTT.